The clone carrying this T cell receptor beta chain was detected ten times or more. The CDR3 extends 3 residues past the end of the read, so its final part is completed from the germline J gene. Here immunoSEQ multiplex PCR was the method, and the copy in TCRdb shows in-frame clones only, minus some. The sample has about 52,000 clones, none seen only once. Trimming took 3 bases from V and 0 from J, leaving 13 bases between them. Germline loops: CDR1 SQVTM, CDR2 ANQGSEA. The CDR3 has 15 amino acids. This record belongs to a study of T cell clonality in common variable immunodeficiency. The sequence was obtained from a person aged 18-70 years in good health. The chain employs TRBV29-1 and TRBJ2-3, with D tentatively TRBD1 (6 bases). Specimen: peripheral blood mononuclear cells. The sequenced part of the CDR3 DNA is TGCAGCGTTGAGCAAACAGGGTGGAGCACAGATACG. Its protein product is CSVEQTGWSTDT. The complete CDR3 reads CSVEQTGWSTDTQYF.